The T cell receptor beta chain under discussion was sequenced for a study of blood T cells in healthy people across ages. V shed 6 bases, J shed 5 bases, and the junction held 6 bases outside the gene matches. The CDR3 consists of 12 residues. Looked up from germline, CDR1 is DFQATT and CDR2 is SNEGSKA (reference sequence). Broader study findings: Unsorted PBMC input precluded a conclusive naive versus antigen-experienced comparison.

Worth noting for this clonotype: The target antigen is unknown.

It was with a sample-barcoded 5' primer and a J-beta primer mix that a second PCR of about 6 to 12 cycles was run. From the 5' RACE reads, TCRdb called clonotypes with MiXCR, one entry per CDR3 protein. This sample has roughly 2 million distinct CDR3 sequences; around 50% occur once, and the top ten carry roughly 2%. Sequencing was performed on blood. The TCR was taken from a woman in her thirties or forties in good health. The V and J genes are TRBV20-1 and TRBJ2-7; 8 bases agree with TRBD1. The CDR3 nucleotides are TGCAGTGCCACCCAGACAGGGGACGAGCAGTACTTC. It encodes CSATQTGDEQYF.